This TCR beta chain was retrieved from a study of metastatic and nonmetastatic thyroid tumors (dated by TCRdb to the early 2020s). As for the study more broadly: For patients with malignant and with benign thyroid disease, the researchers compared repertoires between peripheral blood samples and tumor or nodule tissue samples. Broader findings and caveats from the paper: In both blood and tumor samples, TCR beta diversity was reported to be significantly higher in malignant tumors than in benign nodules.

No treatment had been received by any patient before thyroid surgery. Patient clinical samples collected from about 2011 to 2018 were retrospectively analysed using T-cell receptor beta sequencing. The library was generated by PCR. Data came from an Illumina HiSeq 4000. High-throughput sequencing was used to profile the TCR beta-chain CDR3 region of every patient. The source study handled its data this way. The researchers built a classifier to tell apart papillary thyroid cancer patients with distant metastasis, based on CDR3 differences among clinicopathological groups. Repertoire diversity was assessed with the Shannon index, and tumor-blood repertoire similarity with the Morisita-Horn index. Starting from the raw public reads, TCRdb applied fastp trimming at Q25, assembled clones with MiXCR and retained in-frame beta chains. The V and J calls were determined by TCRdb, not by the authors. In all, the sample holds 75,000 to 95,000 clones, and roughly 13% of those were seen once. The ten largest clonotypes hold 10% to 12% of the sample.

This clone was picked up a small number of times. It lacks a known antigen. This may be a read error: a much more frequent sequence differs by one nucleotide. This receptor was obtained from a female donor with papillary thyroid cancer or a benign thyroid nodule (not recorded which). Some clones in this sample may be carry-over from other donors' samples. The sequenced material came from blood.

The DNA sequence is given as TGTGCCATAGGTTCTGGGACAGGGCTGCCAGATACGCAGTATTTT. Its protein is CAIGSGTGLPDTQYF. Recombination linked TRBV10-3 to TRBJ2-3; TRBD1 aligns with 9 central bases. There are 15 amino acids in the CDR3, from cysteine to phenylalanine inclusive. Only CDR3 DNA is held: 45 bases, read in frame from base 1. According to the germline V gene, CDR1 reads ENHRY and CDR2 reads SYGVKD. Here V drops 9 bases and J drops 4 bases, and the junction holds 11 bases not matched to any gene.